Listed below are T cell receptor beta chains from one sample, sequenced in a study of a mutant IDH1 vaccine in newly diagnosed glioma. Sequenced by immunoSEQ multiplex PCR; TCRdb stores in-frame clones only, minus some. The sample shows around 99,000 clones, around 77% of them seen only once. This sample comprised PBMCs, obtained from a glioma patient treated with radiotherapy, temozolomide or both. The receptors stem from a man in his forties with glioma. The CDR3 runs from the conserved cysteine through the conserved F or W. The order of the fields is J gene, D gene, V gene, clone size, CDR3 DNA, CDR3 protein. D genes are given only for firm matches. Only part of the rows carry a size: once, few, many, or a class if the clone is expanded.

J gene: TRBJ1-4; D gene: TRBD1; V gene: TRBV6-5; clone size: -; CDR3 DNA: TGTGCCAGCAGGAGGACAGGCTCTAAGGCGGGAAAACTGTTTTTT; CDR3 protein: CASRRTGSKAGKLFF
J gene: TRBJ1-2; D gene: -; V gene: TRBV7-8; clone size: -; CDR3 DNA: TGTGCCAGCAGCTTAGCGAGGGCAGGGAGCCTCTGGGGCTACACCTTC; CDR3 protein: CASSLARAGSLWGYTF
J gene: TRBJ2-1; D gene: TRBD2; V gene: TRBV30; clone size: -; CDR3 DNA: TGTGCCTCTGGCCGGGGAGGCGGTAGCGGGAGGGCCTCTGAGCAGTTCTTC; CDR3 protein: CASGRGGGSGRASEQFF
J gene: TRBJ2-7; D gene: -; V gene: TRBV28; clone size: once; CDR3 DNA: TGTGCCAGCAGTTTGGGCAGGGATAACGAGCAGTACTTC; CDR3 protein: CASSLGRDNEQYF
J gene: TRBJ1-5; D gene: -; V gene: TRBV27; clone size: -; CDR3 DNA: TGTGCCAGCAGCATAAGGGGAGATCAGCCCCAGCATTTT; CDR3 protein: CASSIRGDQPQHF
J gene: TRBJ2-7; D gene: TRBD2; V gene: TRBV5-1; clone size: -; CDR3 DNA: TGCGCCAGCAGCTTGGTCGCGGGAGAGGGATACGAGCAGTACTTC; CDR3 protein: CASSLVAGEGYEQYF
J gene: TRBJ2-7; D gene: -; V gene: TRBV5-1; clone size: few; CDR3 DNA: TGCGCCAGCAGCCCGGAACAGTTCTACGAGCAGTACTTC; CDR3 protein: CASSPEQFYEQYF
J gene: TRBJ2-1; D gene: TRBD1; V gene: TRBV6-6; clone size: few; CDR3 DNA: TGTGCCAGCAGTTACGACAGGGGGAGTCCGTATGAGCAGTTCTTC; CDR3 protein: CASSYDRGSPYEQFF
J gene: TRBJ2-7; D gene: TRBD2; V gene: TRBV18; clone size: -; CDR3 DNA: TGTGCCAGCTCACCACGGGACTGGGGGGGCGAGCAGTACTTC; CDR3 protein: CASSPRDWGGEQYF
J gene: TRBJ2-5; D gene: TRBD1; V gene: TRBV5-4; clone size: once; CDR3 DNA: TGTGCCAGCAGCCCGGGTGCAGGGGGCCGGGAGACCCAGTACTTC; CDR3 protein: CASSPGAGGRETQYF
J gene: TRBJ1-1; D gene: -; V gene: TRBV19; clone size: -; CDR3 DNA: TGTGCCAGTAGTATTGAGGGAATGAACACTGAAGCTTTCTTT; CDR3 protein: CASSIEGMNTEAFF
J gene: TRBJ1-3; D gene: -; V gene: TRBV6-5; clone size: -; CDR3 DNA: TGTGCCAGCACCCAAAATTCTGGAAACACCATATATTTT; CDR3 protein: CASTQNSGNTIYF
J gene: TRBJ1-1; D gene: -; V gene: TRBV6-4; clone size: once; CDR3 DNA: TGTGCCAGCAGCCCATTGGACGGATTTGGGAACACTGAAGCTTTCTTT; CDR3 protein: CASSPLDGFGNTEAFF
J gene: TRBJ2-7; D gene: -; V gene: TRBV4-2; clone size: -; CDR3 DNA: TGTGCCAGCAGCCAAGCATTCCTGGGCGCAGGGGAGAAGTACGAGCAGTACTTC; CDR3 protein: CASSQAFLGAGEKYEQYF
J gene: TRBJ2-1; D gene: TRBD2; V gene: TRBV5-4; clone size: -; CDR3 DNA: TGTGCCAGCAGCTTGGGCGGGAGTCCAACCTACAATGAGCAGTTCTTC; CDR3 protein: CASSLGGSPTYNEQFF
J gene: TRBJ1-5; D gene: -; V gene: TRBV6-1; clone size: -; CDR3 DNA: TGTGCCACCGTACAGAGTCATAGCAATCAGCCCCAGCATTTT; CDR3 protein: CATVQSHSNQPQHF
J gene: TRBJ1-1; D gene: TRBD1; V gene: TRBV11-3; clone size: once; CDR3 DNA: TGTGCCAGCAGCTCAACCTCGGACAGGGGCACTGAAGCTTTCTTT; CDR3 protein: CASSSTSDRGTEAFF
J gene: TRBJ1-5; D gene: -; V gene: TRBV7-2; clone size: -; CDR3 DNA: TGTGCCAGCAGCTTAGCGGCCGGGCAGCAGCCCCAGCATTTT; CDR3 protein: CASSLAAGQQPQHF
J gene: TRBJ2-4; D gene: TRBD2; V gene: TRBV18; clone size: -; CDR3 DNA: TGTGCCAGCTCACCTGATCCGGGGCGGGGGAACATTCAGTACTTC; CDR3 protein: CASSPDPGRGNIQYF
J gene: TRBJ1-2; D gene: -; V gene: TRBV5-6; clone size: -; CDR3 DNA: TGTGCCAGCGCATGGTTACACGGTCAAACTAGTACCTTC; CDR3 protein: CASAWLHGQTSTF
J gene: TRBJ2-1; D gene: -; V gene: TRBV6-1; clone size: many; CDR3 DNA: TGTGCCAGCAGTGGAAGGCTCTCTGCCTACAATGAGCAGTTCTTC; CDR3 protein: CASSGRLSAYNEQFF
J gene: TRBJ2-7; D gene: -; V gene: TRBV5-1; clone size: -; CDR3 DNA: TGCGCCAGCAGCTTGGACTACGAGCAGTACTTC; CDR3 protein: CASSLDYEQYF
J gene: TRBJ2-1; D gene: -; V gene: TRBV4-3; clone size: -; CDR3 DNA: TGCGCCAGCAGCCAAGGGGCTACCTCCTACAATGAGCAGTTCTTC; CDR3 protein: CASSQGATSYNEQFF
J gene: TRBJ2-1; D gene: -; V gene: TRBV4-1; clone size: -; CDR3 DNA: TGCGCCGCGTCCGGTCAGGGAAAAGTGGTTGAGCAGTTCTTC; CDR3 protein: CAASGQGKVVEQFF
J gene: TRBJ2-7; D gene: TRBD2; V gene: TRBV6-5; clone size: -; CDR3 DNA: TGTGCCAGCAGTTCGGGACTAGCTCGGTCCTACGAGCAGTACTTC; CDR3 protein: CASSSGLARSYEQYF
J gene: TRBJ1-3; D gene: -; V gene: TRBV6-6; clone size: -; CDR3 DNA: TGTGCCAGCAGTTATACCCCGACCTCTGGAAACACCATATATTTT; CDR3 protein: CASSYTPTSGNTIYF
J gene: TRBJ2-2; D gene: -; V gene: TRBV19; clone size: -; CDR3 DNA: TGTGCCAGTAGTATCGCAGGGAACACCGGGGAGCTGTTTTTT; CDR3 protein: CASSIAGNTGELFF